A selection of T cell receptor beta chains follows, all from one sample in a study of identical twins. TCRdb redid the calling of the 5' RACE reads with MiXCR, one entry per CDR3 protein. In the table there are 200,000 to 300,000 distinct CDR3 sequences, 7% to 8.5% of which are singletons. These data are also associated with another study on yellow fever vaccine responses in identical twins.

Material for sequencing was CD8+ T cells sorted from blood. These receptors originate from a woman younger than 30 in good health. The CDR3 runs from the conserved cysteine through the conserved F or W. D genes are given only for firm matches. Clone size is stated in some rows and not others, as once, few, many or a class when expanded.

V	size	J	D	DNA	CDR3
TRBV2	few	TRBJ2-1	TRBD1	TGTGCCAGCTATACGGGCAGGGGGAACAATGAGCAGTTCTTC	CASYTGRGNNEQFF
TRBV24-1	-	TRBJ2-5	TRBD1	TGTGCCACCAGTAAGACGGGACAGGGGATACGTGAGACCCAGTACTTC	CATSKTGQGIRETQYF
TRBV19	many	TRBJ2-1	-	TGTGCCAGTAGTATAGGGACAAGGAATGAGCAGTTCTTC	CASSIGTRNEQFF
TRBV9	-	TRBJ1-2	TRBD1	TGTGCCAGCAGCCCGACGGACAGGGTTGATGGCTACACCTTC	CASSPTDRVDGYTF
TRBV5-6	few	TRBJ1-6	-	TGTGCCAGCAGCGATCTAAGACCGTCCTCCTATAATTCACCCCTCCACTTT	CASSDLRPSSYNSPLHF
TRBV7-9	few	TRBJ2-3	TRBD2	TGTGCCAGCAGCCTTAGCGGGGGGGCATCAGATACGCAGTATTTT	CASSLSGGASDTQYF
TRBV10-3	few	TRBJ2-1	-	TGTGCCATCAGTGAGTCGGACCCAGGTACCCCCTACAATGAGCAGTTCTTC	CAISESDPGTPYNEQFF
TRBV28	many	TRBJ1-3	-	TGTGCCAGCAGTTACGGACGGGACTCTGGAAACACCATATATTTT	CASSYGRDSGNTIYF
TRBV7-8	-	TRBJ1-6	-	TGTGCCAGCAGCCCGGATAGGCGGACGTATAATTCACCCCTCCACTTT	CASSPDRRTYNSPLHF
TRBV13	few	TRBJ2-3	TRBD2	TGTGCCAGCAGCCCTATACCGGGACTAGCGGGTACTAGCACAGATACGCAGTATTTT	CASSPIPGLAGTSTDTQYF
TRBV20-1	-	TRBJ2-3	-	TGCAGTGCTACCAATGACGGGATAAGCACAGATACGCAGTATTTT	CSATNDGISTDTQYF
TRBV20-1	few	TRBJ2-2	TRBD2	TGCTGTGCTAGAGATCCTAGCGGGAGGGTGGCCGGGGAGCTGTTTTTT	CCARDPSGRVAGELFF
TRBV20-1	many	TRBJ2-7	-	TGCAGTGCTAGAGATGGAGGGTCCACCTACGAGCAGTACTTC	CSARDGGSTYEQYF
TRBV4-1	many	TRBJ2-5	-	TGCGCCAGCAGCCAAGATCGAGCCCCCAGGGAGACCCAGTACTTC	CASSQDRAPRETQYF
TRBV3-1	few	TRBJ2-1	-	TGTGCCAGCAGCCAAGCCCCTGGGGAGACCATAGACTACAATGAGCAGTTCTTC	CASSQAPGETIDYNEQFF